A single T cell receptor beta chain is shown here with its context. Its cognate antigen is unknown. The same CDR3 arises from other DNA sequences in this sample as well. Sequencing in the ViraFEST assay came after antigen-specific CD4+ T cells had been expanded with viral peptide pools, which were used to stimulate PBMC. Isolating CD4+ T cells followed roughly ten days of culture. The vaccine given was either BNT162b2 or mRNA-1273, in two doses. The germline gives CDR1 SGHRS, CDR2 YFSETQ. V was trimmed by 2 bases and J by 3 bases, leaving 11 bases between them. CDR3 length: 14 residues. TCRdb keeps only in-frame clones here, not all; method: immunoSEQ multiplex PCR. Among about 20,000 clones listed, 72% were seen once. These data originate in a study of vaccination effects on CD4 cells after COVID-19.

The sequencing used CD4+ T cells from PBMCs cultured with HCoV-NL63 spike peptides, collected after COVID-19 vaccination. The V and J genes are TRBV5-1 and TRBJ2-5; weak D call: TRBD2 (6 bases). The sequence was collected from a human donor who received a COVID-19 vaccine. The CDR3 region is CASSFGTGEETQYF. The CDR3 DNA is TGCGCCAGCAGCTTCGGAACGGGGGAAGAGACCCAGTACTTC.